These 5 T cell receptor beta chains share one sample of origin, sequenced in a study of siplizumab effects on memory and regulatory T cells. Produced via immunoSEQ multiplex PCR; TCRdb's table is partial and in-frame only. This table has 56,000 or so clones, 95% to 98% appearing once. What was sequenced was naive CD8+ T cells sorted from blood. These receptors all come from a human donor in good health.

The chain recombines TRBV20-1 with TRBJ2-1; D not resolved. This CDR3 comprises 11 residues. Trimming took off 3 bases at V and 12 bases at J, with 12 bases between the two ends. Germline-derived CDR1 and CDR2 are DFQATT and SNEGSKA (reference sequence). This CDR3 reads CSARATLGQFF. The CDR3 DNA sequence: TGCAGTGCTAGGGCCACCCTGGGGCAGTTCTTC.

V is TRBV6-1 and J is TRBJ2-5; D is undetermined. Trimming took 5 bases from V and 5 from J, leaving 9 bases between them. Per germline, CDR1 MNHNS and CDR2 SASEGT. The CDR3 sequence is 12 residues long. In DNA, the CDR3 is TGTGCCAGCAGTTCCCTTCTCGAGACCCAGTACTTC. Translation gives CASSSLLETQYF.

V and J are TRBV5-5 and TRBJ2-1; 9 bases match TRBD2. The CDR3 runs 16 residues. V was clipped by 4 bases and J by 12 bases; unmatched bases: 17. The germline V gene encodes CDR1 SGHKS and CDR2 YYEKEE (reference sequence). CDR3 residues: CASSGMGAGGAVGQFF. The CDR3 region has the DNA TGTGCCAGCAGCGGCATGGGAGCGGGAGGCGCCGTGGGGCAGTTCTTC.

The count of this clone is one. CDR3: CASSPLAGDTGELFF. CDR3 coding DNA: TGTGCCAGCAGTCCCCTAGCGGGCGACACCGGGGAGCTGTTTTTT. The chain joins TRBV28 to TRBJ2-2; 8 nucleotides align to TRBD2. CDR1 MDHEN and CDR2 SYDVKM come from the germline V gene. V shed 5 bases, J shed 3 bases, and the junction held 5 bases outside the gene matches. This CDR3 has 15 amino acids.

The CDR3 sequence: CASSQVRQGLNTEAFF. CDR3 nucleotide sequence: TGCGCCAGCAGCCAAGTTAGACAGGGTTTGAACACTGAAGCTTTCTTT. This sequence joins TRBV4-1 and TRBJ1-1; 7 nucleotides align to TRBD1. CDR1 is MGHRA, CDR2 YSYEKL, per germline. Trimming cost V 1 base and J 0 bases; bases outside gene matches: 5. The CDR3 is 16 residues long.